This section outlines one T cell receptor beta chain sequence together with its context. Antigen specificity is unknown. At one of its ends the junction is not consistent with the germline gene, which may arise from a read error. This CDR3 comprises 13 residues. The germline CDR1 and CDR2 sequences are SNHLY and FYNNEI. The record originates from a study of glioma-infiltrating T cells. General observations from the study: Gliomas, especially low-grade, showed above-expected tissue-blood divergence; non-neoplastic patients showed below.

Amplification of TCR alpha and beta CDR3 regions from RNA used iRepertoire nested multiplex PCR. TCRdb re-called the multiplex PCR reads with MiXCR, one entry per CDR3 protein. This sample has about 180,000 distinct CDR3 sequences, with under 55% found just once. Material for sequencing was glioma tissue, nonneoplastic brain tissue, or PBMCs (not recorded which). This chain links TRBV2 with TRBJ1-5, with D maybe TRBD1 (5 bases). The clonotype originates from a human donor with low-grade glioma or glioblastoma, undergoing nonglioma brain surgery, or in good health (not recorded which). CDR3 DNA sequence: TGTGCTAGCAGTTCGGACACCAATCAGCCCCAGCATTTT. Translation gives CASSSDTNQPQHF. Based on the CDR3 plus reference TRBV2 and TRBJ1-5, the full variable domain is EPEVTQTPSHQVTQMGQEVILRCVPISNHLYFYWYRQILGQKVEFLVSFYNNEISEKSEIFDDQFSVERPDGSNFTLKIRSTKLEDSAMYFCASSSDTNQPQHFGDGTRLSIL.